This is a list of T cell receptor beta chains from one sample in a study of blood T cell repertoires in COVID-19. Method: immunoSEQ multiplex PCR; TCRdb's copy keeps in-frame clones and lacks some. The sample consists of about 200,000 clones, approximately 87% of them appearing once. Sequenced input: peripheral blood. These receptors were collected from a person between 65 and 79 years old with COVID-19, enrolled during active disease. CDR3s include the opening cysteine and the closing phenylalanine or tryptophan. Each record gives: D gene, J gene, clone size, V gene, CDR3 DNA, CDR3 protein. The D gene is left open where the match is weak. A clone size is listed for some rows: how often the clone was seen (once, few, many), or a class if it is expanded.

d_gene: -; j_gene: TRBJ1-4; abundance: -; v_gene: TRBV21-1; CDR3nt: TGTGCCAGCAGGACAGCAGGGATTCGTTCGGCAGGCCAAAAACTGTTTTTT; CDR3aa: CASRTAGIRSAGQKLFF
d_gene: -; j_gene: TRBJ1-3; abundance: -; v_gene: TRBV5-6; CDR3nt: TGTGCCAGCAGCCCAATGGGCGGAGACTACTCTGGAAACACCATATATTTT; CDR3aa: CASSPMGGDYSGNTIYF
d_gene: TRBD1; j_gene: TRBJ2-7; abundance: -; v_gene: TRBV11-2; CDR3nt: TGTGCCAGCAGCTTAGTTCAGGGGGTGAACGAGCAGTACTTC; CDR3aa: CASSLVQGVNEQYF
d_gene: -; j_gene: TRBJ1-6; abundance: -; v_gene: TRBV28; CDR3nt: TGTGCCAGCAGAAAAATCAAGAGTTCACCCCTCCACTTT; CDR3aa: CASRKIKSSPLHF
d_gene: -; j_gene: TRBJ1-2; abundance: -; v_gene: TRBV19; CDR3nt: TGTGCCAGTAGTACCGAACGGGGTTTGTTCGACTACACCTTC; CDR3aa: CASSTERGLFDYTF
d_gene: TRBD2; j_gene: TRBJ2-3; abundance: -; v_gene: TRBV7-2; CDR3nt: TGTGCCAGCAGCTCAGAGAAGGCGGCTAGCGGGAGAACAGATACGCAGTATTTT; CDR3aa: CASSSEKAASGRTDTQYF
d_gene: TRBD1; j_gene: TRBJ1-5; abundance: -; v_gene: TRBV4-3; CDR3nt: TGCGCCAGCAGCCAACCCACTGGGACAGGCGATCAGCCCCAGCATTTT; CDR3aa: CASSQPTGTGDQPQHF
d_gene: -; j_gene: TRBJ2-4; abundance: -; v_gene: TRBV21-1; CDR3nt: TGTGCCAGCAGCAAAAAGGGACAGACAGCCAAAAACATTCAGTACTTC; CDR3aa: CASSKKGQTAKNIQYF
d_gene: -; j_gene: TRBJ1-5; abundance: -; v_gene: TRBV2; CDR3nt: TGTGCCAGCAGTGAAGGGGGAGGGGTGAATCAGCCCCAGCATTTT; CDR3aa: CASSEGGGVNQPQHF
d_gene: TRBD2; j_gene: TRBJ2-5; abundance: -; v_gene: TRBV7-9; CDR3nt: TGTGCCAGCGGCCACCGACTAGCGGACCAAGAGACCCAGTACTTC; CDR3aa: CASGHRLADQETQYF
d_gene: -; j_gene: TRBJ2-1; abundance: once; v_gene: TRBV19; CDR3nt: TGTGCCAGTAGAACCGGGACAACGAGCGTCAATGAGCAGTTCTTC; CDR3aa: CASRTGTTSVNEQFF
d_gene: -; j_gene: TRBJ1-2; abundance: -; v_gene: TRBV28; CDR3nt: TGTGCCAGCAGTTTATGGGGAGCTGATGGCTACACCTTC; CDR3aa: CASSLWGADGYTF
d_gene: -; j_gene: TRBJ2-7; abundance: many; v_gene: TRBV11-2; CDR3nt: TGTGCCAGCAGCTTAGTGGGTCTGCGGGGTCGGTACGAGCAGTACTTC; CDR3aa: CASSLVGLRGRYEQYF
d_gene: -; j_gene: TRBJ2-2; abundance: -; v_gene: TRBV6-1; CDR3nt: TGTGCCAGCAGTGAAGTTATGACCGGGGAGCTGTTTTTT; CDR3aa: CASSEVMTGELFF
d_gene: -; j_gene: TRBJ2-3; abundance: -; v_gene: TRBV6-6; CDR3nt: TGTGCCAGCAGTTCACCGACTCGCACAGATACGCAGTATTTT; CDR3aa: CASSSPTRTDTQYF
d_gene: -; j_gene: TRBJ1-2; abundance: -; v_gene: TRBV7-2; CDR3nt: TGTGCCAGCACCTATACAGGGAGAGGCTACACCTTC; CDR3aa: CASTYTGRGYTF
d_gene: TRBD2; j_gene: TRBJ2-7; abundance: -; v_gene: TRBV7-3; CDR3nt: TGTGCCAGCAGCTTGGGGGGGAGCGGGAGCTACGAGCAGTACTTC; CDR3aa: CASSLGGSGSYEQYF
d_gene: -; j_gene: TRBJ2-4; abundance: -; v_gene: TRBV13; CDR3nt: TGTGCCAGCAGACAACATACGGGGCGGGATAACATTCAGTACTTC; CDR3aa: CASRQHTGRDNIQYF
d_gene: -; j_gene: TRBJ2-1; abundance: -; v_gene: TRBV5-1; CDR3nt: TGCGCCAGCAGCTTAAGCAGCGGAAACCCTTACAATGAGCAGTTCTTC; CDR3aa: CASSLSSGNPYNEQFF
d_gene: -; j_gene: TRBJ2-7; abundance: -; v_gene: TRBV7-9; CDR3nt: TGTGCCAGCAGCCTTGGACAGACAAGCTACGAGCAGTACTTC; CDR3aa: CASSLGQTSYEQYF
d_gene: TRBD2; j_gene: TRBJ2-7; abundance: -; v_gene: TRBV7-9; CDR3nt: TGTGCCAGCCGAGAAATAGCGGGAGGGCTCGAGCAGTACTTC; CDR3aa: CASREIAGGLEQYF
d_gene: TRBD1; j_gene: TRBJ1-2; abundance: -; v_gene: TRBV18; CDR3nt: TGTGCCAGCTCCGCGCCCCGCCCGGACAGGGCCTCTAACTATGGCTACACCTTC; CDR3aa: CASSAPRPDRASNYGYTF
d_gene: -; j_gene: TRBJ1-4; abundance: -; v_gene: TRBV28; CDR3nt: TGTGCCAGCAAGGGGGTTGCTGAAAAACTGTTTTTT; CDR3aa: CASKGVAEKLFF
d_gene: -; j_gene: TRBJ2-6; abundance: -; v_gene: TRBV9; CDR3nt: TGTGCCAGCAGCGTAGCTGTGACGGGGGTCTCTGGGGCCAACGTCCTGACTTTC; CDR3aa: CASSVAVTGVSGANVLTF
d_gene: TRBD1; j_gene: TRBJ2-5; abundance: -; v_gene: TRBV24-1; CDR3nt: TGTGCCACAGCGCCTCAGGGGGTAGAAGAGACCCAGTACTTC; CDR3aa: CATAPQGVEETQYF
d_gene: TRBD1; j_gene: TRBJ1-6; abundance: -; v_gene: TRBV7-2; CDR3nt: TGTGCCAGCAGCTTGGGTGGGACAGATAATTCACCCCTCCACTTT; CDR3aa: CASSLGGTDNSPLHF
d_gene: TRBD1; j_gene: TRBJ2-4; abundance: once; v_gene: TRBV2; CDR3nt: TGTGCCAGCACCTTACCGGGACAGGGACCAAGTGACATTCAGTACTTC; CDR3aa: CASTLPGQGPSDIQYF
d_gene: TRBD1; j_gene: TRBJ1-1; abundance: -; v_gene: TRBV3-1/TRBV3-2; CDR3nt: TGTGCCAGCAGCCAAGGTTTTACAGGGGCTGAAGCTTTCTTT; CDR3aa: CASSQGFTGAEAFF